The 29 T cell receptor beta chains below were found in one sample sequenced in a study of blood T cell repertoires in COVID-19. Generated by immunoSEQ multiplex PCR, the TCRdb table keeps only in-frame clones and is missing some. The table includes more than 55,000 clones, almost 90% detected once. Input material: peripheral blood. These receptors came from a man between 60 and 70 years old with acute or convalescent COVID-19.

CDR3 bases: TGTGCCAGCTCCCGGCGGGGTGACACTGAAGCTTTCTTT. Protein sequence: CASSRRGDTEAFF. The rearrangement links TRBV6-5 to TRBJ1-1, with no clear D. The CDR3 contains 13 residues. V was pared by 8 bases and J by 3 bases, with 13 bases between. The germline V gene has CDR1 MNHEY and CDR2 SVGAGI.

The V gene is TRBV10-1, the J gene TRBJ1-1; 9 bases agree with TRBD1. This CDR3 region has 13 residues. Trimming removed 6 bases from V and 5 bases from J; junction bases left unmatched: 4. Germline CDR1 WNHNN, CDR2 SYGVQD (reference sequence). Here the CDR3 DNA reads TGCGCCAGCAGCAAGACAGGGGGGACTGAAGCTTTCTTT. This sequence encodes CASSKTGGTEAFF.

As DNA, the CDR3 is TGTGCCAGCAGCCTGGGACAGTCAAACTCTGGAAACACCATATATTTT. It codes for CASSLGQSNSGNTIYF. The genes are TRBV2 and TRBJ1-3; 7 nucleotides agree with TRBD1. There are 16 residues in the CDR3. V shed 6 bases and J 0 bases; nucleotides not matched to a gene: 8. CDR1 is SNHLY, CDR2 FYNNEI, per germline. Using reference TRBV2 and TRBJ1-3 for the parts outside the CDR3, the full variable domain is EPEVTQTPSHQVTQMGQEVILRCVPISNHLYFYWYRQILGQKVEFLVSFYNNEISEKSEIFDDQFSVERPDGSNFTLKIRSTKLEDSAMYFCASSLGQSNSGNTIYFGEGSWLTVV.

The chain links TRBV6-6 to TRBJ2-1, with 7 bases identical to TRBD2. In germline, CDR1 is MNHNY, CDR2 SVGAGI (reference sequence). There are 16 residues in the CDR3. With 5 bases clipped from V and 3 bases from J, the junction kept 10 bases outside the gene matches. For the CDR3, the DNA is TGTGCCAGCAGTCCTTATGGTAGCGGGTTCTACAATGAGCAGTTCTTC. Amino acids: CASSPYGSGFYNEQFF.

This clone came up once. The V gene is TRBV6-2 or TRBV6-3, the J gene TRBJ2-3, with no clear D. V was shortened by 2 bases and J by 3 bases, with 12 bases between the two germline ends. This CDR3 is 15 amino acids long. The germline CDR1 and CDR2 sequences are MNHEY and SVGEGT. The CDR3 sequence: CASSYVGEATDTQYF. CDR3 coding DNA: TGTGCCAGCAGTTACGTAGGAGAGGCAACAGATACGCAGTATTTT.

This chain connects TRBV5-1 to TRBJ1-5; D gene uncertain. In germline, CDR1 is SGHRS, CDR2 YFSETQ. The CDR3 has 17 residues. V was trimmed by 0 bases and J by 0 bases, leaving 13 bases between them. CDR3 nucleotides: TGCGCCAGCAGCTTGGAGAGCGGAGGGCGTAGCAATCAGCCCCAGCATTTT. It yields the protein CASSLESGGRSNQPQHF.

V and J are TRBV5-5 and TRBJ1-3, with 7 bases that match TRBD1. Germline CDR1 is SGHKS and CDR2 is YYEKEE (reference sequence). The CDR3 loop spans 15 amino acids. V lost 3 bases and J lost 0; bases outside the gene matches: 3. The DNA of the CDR3 is TGTGCCAGCAGCTGGGGGACAGACTCTGGAAACACCATATATTTT. It is translated as CASSWGTDSGNTIYF.

The gene calls are TRBV7-3 and TRBJ2-2; D perhaps matches TRBD2 (6 bases). Germline loops: CDR1 SGHTA, CDR2 FQGTGA. This CDR3 is built from 15 residues. Trimming stripped 5 bases from V and 3 bases from J, with 13 bases between. The CDR3 spells CASSPGGVDTGELFF. The CDR3 nucleotides are TGTGCCAGCAGCCCTGGAGGGGTCGACACCGGGGAGCTGTTTTTT.

The chain is built from TRBV12-3 or TRBV12-4 and TRBJ1-5, with D possibly TRBD1 on 6 matching bases. Trimming removed 1 base from V and 9 bases from J, with 7 bases in between. There are 12 residues in the CDR3. CDR3 sequence reads: CASSLVRGPQHF. CDR3 DNA sequence: TGTGCCAGCAGTTTAGTCAGGGGGCCCCAGCATTTT.

The rearrangement uses TRBV18 and TRBJ2-7; maybe TRBD2 (6 bases). The V end lost 5 bases, the J end lost 2 bases, and 10 bases lay between the germline ends. CDR1 is KGHSH, CDR2 LQKENI, per germline. CDR3 size: 13 residues. The CDR3 loop reads CASSGGSAYEQYF. The CDR3 nucleotides read TGTGCCAGCTCAGGGGGGAGCGCCTACGAGCAGTACTTC.

The V call is TRBV7-8, the J call TRBJ2-1; tentatively, D is TRBD1 (6 bases). The V gene's germline CDR1 is SGHVS and CDR2 FQNEAQ. The CDR3 runs 15 residues. V dropped 8 bases and J dropped 2 bases, with 16 bases sitting between them. The CDR3 region is CASPGVRSPYNEQFF. The CDR3 DNA reads TGTGCCAGCCCAGGGGTCAGGAGCCCCTACAATGAGCAGTTCTTC. Together with reference TRBV7-8 and TRBJ2-1, the CDR3 gives the full variable domain: GAGVSQSPRYKVAKRGQDVALRCDPISGHVSLFWYQQALGQGPEFLTYFQNEAQLDKSGLPSDRFFAERPEGSVSTLKIQRTQQEDSAVYLCASPGVRSPYNEQFFGPGTRLTVL.

This chain links TRBV12-3 or TRBV12-4 with TRBJ1-2; D perhaps matches TRBD1 (6 bases). The CDR3 consists of 12 residues. The V end lost 4 bases, the J end lost 9 bases, and 12 bases lay between the germline ends. The CDR3 loop is CASSSAGDSYTF. The CDR3 DNA reads as TGTGCCAGCAGTTCCGCCGGGGACAGCTACACCTTC.

The V gene is TRBV7-8, the J gene TRBJ2-1; D call uncertain. The germline CDR1 and CDR2 sequences are SGHVS and FQNEAQ. V was clipped by 0 bases and J by 9 bases, with 15 bases between them. The CDR3 loop spans 15 amino acids. DNA for the CDR3: TGTGCCAGCAGCTTAGCCGACACTTCGCGCGCTGAGCAGTTCTTC. It yields the protein CASSLADTSRAEQFF. The full variable domain, in which reference TRBV7-8 and TRBJ2-1 provide the parts outside the CDR3, is GAGVSQSPRYKVAKRGQDVALRCDPISGHVSLFWYQQALGQGPEFLTYFQNEAQLDKSGLPSDRFFAERPEGSVSTLKIQRTQQEDSAVYLCASSLADTSRAEQFFGPGTRLTVL.

In its sample, this clone was seen once. J is TRBJ2-1 and V is TRBV29-1, with 8 bases identical to TRBD2. CDR3 length equals 14 residues. V gave up 3 bases and J gave up 4 bases; unmatched junction bases: 5. Germline CDR1 reads SQVTM; CDR2 reads ANQGSEA. DNA for the CDR3: TGCAGCGTTGATACCGGGAGGGGGTACAATGAGCAGTTCTTC. The encoded protein is CSVDTGRGYNEQFF.

By share, this clone ranks as medium-sized. The V gene is TRBV7-7, the J gene TRBJ2-1, with 8 positions matching TRBD2. CDR1 and CDR2 from the germline V gene are SSHAT and FNYEAQ (reference sequence). Trimming cost V 5 bases and J 9 bases; bases outside gene matches: 12. The CDR3 covers 15 residues. CDR3 sequence: CASSPSSGAGGEQFF. For the CDR3, the DNA is TGTGCCAGCAGCCCGAGTAGCGGGGCGGGAGGTGAGCAGTTCTTC.

This clone has more than one count but fewer than ten. This chain connects TRBV7-8 to TRBJ1-5; TRBD1 is a possible D gene (6 bases). The V gene's germline CDR1 is SGHVS and CDR2 FQNEAQ. This CDR3 contains 17 residues. V was pared by 2 bases and J by 4 bases, with 18 bases between. CDR3: CASSLTPYRDPNQPQHF. The CDR3 DNA follows: TGTGCCAGCAGCTTAACACCGTACAGGGACCCGAATCAGCCCCAGCATTTT.

This clone rates as medium-sized. This chain links TRBV4-1 with TRBJ1-3; D is unresolved. Germline-derived CDR1 and CDR2 are MGHRA and YSYEKL. V lost 5 bases, J lost 3 bases, and 11 bases lay in between. This CDR3 has 14 residues. CDR3 coding DNA: TGCGCCAGCAGCTCCCCCAAGAGTGGAAACACCATATATTTT. Its protein is CASSSPKSGNTIYF.

The chain couples TRBV4-1 to TRBJ1-5; TRBD1 matches 8 bases. After removal of 6 bases from V and 0 bases from J, the junction contained 13 bases not matched to a gene. This CDR3 is 18 amino acids long. The germline CDR1 and CDR2 sequences are MGHRA and YSYEKL. In nucleotides, the CDR3 is TGCGCCAGCAGTCAGGGGGCCCCGGGGACGAATAGCAATCAGCCCCAGCATTTT. This encodes CASSQGAPGTNSNQPQHF.

This rearrangement joins TRBV2 to TRBJ2-5; 11 bases are a match to TRBD2. The CDR3 runs to 15 residues. Trimming took 6 bases from V and 4 from J; bases not matched to a gene: 7. The germline CDR1 and CDR2 sequences are SNHLY and FYNNEI. CDR3 nucleotide sequence: TGTGCCAGCAGCCCTAGCGGGGGGATCGGAGAGACCCAGTACTTC. This gives the protein CASSPSGGIGETQYF.

The chain combines TRBV28 with TRBJ2-1; possibly TRBD2 for D (7 bases). This CDR3 spans 14 amino acids. The V gene's germline CDR1 is MDHEN and CDR2 SYDVKM. V was trimmed by 5 bases and J by 9 bases, leaving 17 bases between them. CDR3: CASSPTRGAGEQFF. The CDR3 DNA sequence: TGTGCCAGCAGTCCGACCCGGGGGGCGGGTGAGCAGTTCTTC.

The chain is built from TRBV5-6 and TRBJ1-2, with 9 bases identical to TRBD1. This CDR3 has 13 residues. The J segment lost 8 bases and the V segment lost 2 bases, leaving 4 bases of the junction unmatched. The germline CDR1 and CDR2 sequences are SGHDT and YYEEEE. The CDR3 protein is CASSFRQGEGYTF. The DNA for the CDR3 is TGTGCCAGCAGCTTCAGACAGGGGGAAGGCTACACCTTC.

The rearrangement uses TRBV4-1 and TRBJ1-2; tentatively, D is TRBD1 (5 bases). The length of the CDR3 is 13 residues. Per germline, CDR1 MGHRA and CDR2 YSYEKL. V shed 5 bases and J shed 2 bases, with 9 bases lying between them. The CDR3 region has the DNA TGCGCCAGCAGCTTACGGGGGAACTATGGCTACACCTTC. Its translation is CASSLRGNYGYTF.

This chain links TRBV6-5 with TRBJ1-2; perhaps TRBD1 as D (6 bases). V lost 6 bases and J lost 8, with 16 bases in between. Germline V gene sequence: CDR1 MNHEY, CDR2 SVGAGI. The length of the CDR3 is 13 residues. The CDR3 protein is CASSPGHSFGYTF. CDR3 bases: TGTGCCAGCAGCCCGGGACACTCTTTCGGCTACACCTTC.

This sequence joins TRBV5-1 and TRBJ1-2; a weak D match, TRBD1 (5 bases). From germline, CDR1 is SGHRS and CDR2 YFSETQ. There are 14 residues in the CDR3. Deletions cut 1 base from V and 6 bases from J, with 13 bases between. The CDR3 sequence is CASSLQGARDGYTF. In DNA form, the CDR3 reads TGCGCCAGCAGCTTGCAGGGTGCTAGGGATGGCTACACCTTC.

The J gene is TRBJ1-5, the V gene TRBV11-2; D not certain. CDR1 and CDR2 from the germline V gene are SGHAT and FQNNGV. The length of the CDR3 is 13 residues. With 2 bases removed from V and 4 bases from J, the gap between germline ends came to 6 bases. Here the CDR3 reads CASSLSGNQPQHF. The CDR3 bases are TGTGCCAGCAGCTTATCAGGAAATCAGCCCCAGCATTTT.

This clone was seen only a few times. The V call is TRBV29-1, the J call TRBJ1-4, with TRBD1 identical over 8 bases. With 8 bases clipped from V and 10 bases from J, the junction kept 12 bases outside the gene matches. The V gene's germline CDR1 is SQVTM and CDR2 ANQGSEA. The CDR3 totals 13 residues. The CDR3 DNA reads as TGCAGCATTTGGACAGGGCGGGATGGAAAACTGTTTTTT. Amino acids: CSIWTGRDGKLFF.

J is TRBJ1-2 and V is TRBV7-9, with D unresolved. This CDR3 spans 10 amino acids. The V gene lost 5 bases and the J gene lost 5 bases, with 3 bases spanning the gap. CDR1 is SEHNR and CDR2 is FQNEAQ in the germline V gene (reference sequence). CDR3 nucleotides: TGTGCCAGCAGCCGTTATGGCTACACCTTC. It translates to CASSRYGYTF.

This clone was seen more than once but under ten times. The rearrangement uses TRBV27 and TRBJ2-3; a possible D gene is TRBD2 (5 bases). Germline V gene sequence: CDR1 MNHEY, CDR2 SMNVEV (reference sequence). Trimming removed 4 bases at V and 3 bases at J, with 14 bases between. The CDR3 sequence is 15 residues long. Here the CDR3 reads CASSSSAPGTDTQYF. The CDR3 DNA sequence: TGTGCCAGCAGTTCCTCGGCCCCGGGGACAGATACGCAGTATTTT.

This clone was picked up one time. J is TRBJ1-1 and V is TRBV5-1; weak D call: TRBD1 (6 bases). Germline CDR1 is SGHRS and CDR2 is YFSETQ. With 4 bases removed from V and 2 bases from J, the gap between germline ends came to 18 bases. This CDR3 has 16 amino acids. DNA for the CDR3: TGCGCCAGCAGCCAGGAACAAACAGGGACCAACACTGAAGCTTTCTTT. This gives the protein CASSQEQTGTNTEAFF.